The present T cell receptor beta chain was sequenced within a study of T cells in Graves' hyperthyroidism and ophthalmopathy. Hyperthyroidism of Graves' type that showed no ophthalmopathy progression within 18 months was stable. Diagnoses were established using clinical symptoms, serum thyroxine and TRAb, thyroid ultrasound and orbital computed tomography. Study-wide points: Most thyroid-expanded clonotypes above 0.001 were also found in blood.

The V gene end was trimmed by 6 bases and the J gene end by 6 bases; junction bases not matched to a gene: 8. The CDR3 runs to 14 residues. Germline V gene sequence: CDR1 SNHLY, CDR2 FYNNEI. This clonotype was observed at least ten times. Its matching antigen is unknown. Template material for amplifying TCR beta CDR3 regions consisted of RNA transcripts. When the TCR CDR3 underwent first-round RT-PCR, the HTBI primer set was used. One entry per CDR3 protein, called by TCRdb with MiXCR from the multiplex PCR reads. The sample lists approximately 530,000 distinct CDR3 sequences; over 15% were seen once. This receptor was identified in a woman aged 18 to 35 with Graves' hyperthyroidism. The specimen was blood. V gene TRBV2 combines with J gene TRBJ2-7; TRBD1 aligns across 10 bases. The CDR3 region has the DNA TGTGCCAGCAGGGGGGACAGGGGAAGCTCCGAGCAGTACTTC. Encoded protein: CASRGDRGSSEQYF.